This T cell receptor (beta chain) was found in a study of prognosis after radiotherapy for stage I lung cancer (dated by TCRdb to about 2021). The study in broad terms: Between April 2018 and early 2019, nineteen patients with stage I NSCLC were enrolled in Nanjing, China. Oligometastatic NSCLC after surgical resection of the primary tumor was present in roughly five patients, while newly diagnosed primary stage I lung tumors were present in approximately 14. All patients were regarded as medically inoperable, because of comorbidities in about eleven patients and refusal of surgery in roughly seven patients. The cohort included about a dozen men and five or six women, with a median age of almost 75 years and a range of about 50 to 85 years. Tumor histology was squamous cell carcinoma in about seven patients and adenocarcinoma in roughly 12. Image-guided IMRT or VMAT was used to deliver SBRT in 3 to 5 fractions at a biologically effective dose of at least 100 Gy. SBRT was not combined with any concurrent therapy in any patient. After SBRT, distant metastases developed in about 20% of the 19 patients at a median of 7 months, while the remaining 15 patients had no significant progression. The study profiled peripheral blood TCR beta repertoires from stage I NSCLC patients before and after stereotactic body radiotherapy and related them to distant failure. For each of the approximately 20 patients, one blood sample was taken before SBRT and one after, so the study sequenced approximately 40 samples in total.

Two rounds of multiplex PCR on genomic DNA were used to amplify the TCR beta CDR3 region. In the first PCR round, primers specific to each TRBV and TRBJ gene were used, and the primer sequences were filed in Chinese patent CN105087789A. The second PCR round used universal primers. The Roche High Pure PCR Template Preparation Kit was used to extract genomic DNA from frozen PBMCs. The libraries underwent paired-end sequencing with 151 bp reads on an Illumina HiSeq 3000. Per the original workflow: CutAdapt was used to discard raw reads that did not contain the multiplex PCR primer sequences. Using PEAR, the high-quality paired reads were merged into contigs. By alignment to reference sequences, MiXCR assigned TRB V, D and J gene segments to each contig. CDR3 sequences were clustered by base quality and sequence similarity to remove sequencing errors. Diversity was calculated as Shannon entropy divided by the natural log of the number of productive TCR sequences. One minus Shannon entropy divided by the natural log of the number of unique clonotypes was used as the definition of clonality. Progression-free survival cut-offs for repertoire metrics were chosen using the Youden index of ROC curves, with analyses run in R 3.5.3. TCRdb reanalyzed the raw reads on its own, using fastp at Q25 for trimming and MiXCR for clone calling, and kept in-frame beta chains. One record per CDR3 amino acid sequence lists the most common genes and DNA. TCRdb's processing, not the authors' own work, is the source of the V and J calls. Within this sample are approximately 26,000 distinct CDR3 sequences, with around 40% of them counted one time only. The ten largest clones take up 20% to 25% of the sample.

Results the study describes overall, beyond this receptor: Unique TCR clone counts fell after SBRT (median about 10,000 before versus roughly 6,200 after; Wilcoxon paired P=0.011). TRBV and TRBJ usage frequencies reportedly varied with metastasis status, involving two V genes at baseline and several V and two J genes after SBRT. No determination of tumor specificity was made for expanded TCR clones. No adjustment for multiple comparisons was applied to any of the reported P values. The study was limited by its small cohort and short follow-up, and the findings require independent validation. Post-SBRT Shannon entropy and its change from baseline were lower in patients who developed distant metastases; baseline Shannon entropy was not associated with metastases.

From cysteine to phenylalanine, the CDR3 is 15 amino acids long. The retained sequence is limited to the CDR3, 45 bases, with the frame set at the first base. Trimming costs V 4 bases and J 4 bases, and their ends lie 17 bases apart. Reading the germline V gene gives CDR1 MNHEY and CDR2 SVGEGT. All patients had node-negative disease on CT and PET/CT, and none had a history of other malignancies or had previously received chemotherapy or radiotherapy. At each of the two time points, around 5.7 milliliters of peripheral venous blood were collected into EDTA tubes. Ficoll-Paque Plus density-gradient centrifugation was used to isolate PBMCs. Right after collection, samples were kept at -80 degrees C until analysis. The table lists this clonotype with many counts. Its recognized antigen is unknown. Per-nucleotide qualities are absent, and no much larger clonotype sits a single base away.

The input for sequencing was PBMCs, taken before or after stereotactic body radiation therapy (not recorded which). The chain links TRBV6-2 or TRBV6-3 with TRBJ2-7; the D segment may tentatively be TRBD1 or TRBD2, each giving 6 matched bases. This TCR was recovered from a donor over 45 with non-small cell lung cancer. The DNA is as follows: TGTGCCAGCAGTTTCGGAGGGGGGTCAGATTACGAGCAGTACTTC. This is translated as CASSFGGGSDYEQYF.